A few counts support the clone carrying this T cell receptor (beta chain). Here immunoSEQ multiplex PCR was the method, and the copy in TCRdb shows in-frame clones only, minus some. The sample has approximately 73,000 clones; more than 90% are singletons. These data are taken from a study of T cell changes during pregnancy in multiple sclerosis. This specimen consisted of CD4+ T cells from peripheral blood mononuclear cells, obtained before pregnancy. This receptor was obtained from a female donor with multiple sclerosis, enrolled in a pregnancy study.

CDR3 coding DNA: TGTGCCAGCAGAGGCTGGGCGGGGAGCGGGGAGCTGTTTTTT. This sequence encodes CASRGWAGSGELFF. This chain links TRBV2 with TRBJ2-2, with a possible D match to TRBD2 (6 bases). V lost 6 bases, J lost 7 bases, and 15 bases lay in between. CDR3 length: 14 residues. Germline V gives CDR1 SNHLY, CDR2 FYNNEI.